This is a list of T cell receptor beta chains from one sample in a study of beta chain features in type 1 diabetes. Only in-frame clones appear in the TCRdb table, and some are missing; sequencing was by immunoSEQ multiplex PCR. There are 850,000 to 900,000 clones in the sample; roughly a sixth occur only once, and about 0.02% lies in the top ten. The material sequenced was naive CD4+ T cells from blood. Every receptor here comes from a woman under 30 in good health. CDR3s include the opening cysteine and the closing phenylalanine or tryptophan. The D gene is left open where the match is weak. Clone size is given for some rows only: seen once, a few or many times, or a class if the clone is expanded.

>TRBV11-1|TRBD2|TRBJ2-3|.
TGTGCCAGCAGCCTAGGGACTAGCGCAGATACGCAGTATTTT
CASSLGTSADTQYF
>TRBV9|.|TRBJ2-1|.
TGTGCCAGCAGCCCCCGGGACTTCAATGAGCAGTTCTTC
CASSPRDFNEQFF
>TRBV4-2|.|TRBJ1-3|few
TGTGCCAGCAGCCGAGGACATTCTGGAAACACCATATATTTT
CASSRGHSGNTIYF
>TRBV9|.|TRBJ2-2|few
TGTGCCAGCAGCGTACTGTCAGACTTGGACACCGGGGAGCTGTTTTTT
CASSVLSDLDTGELFF
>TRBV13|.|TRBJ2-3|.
TGTGCCAGCAGCTCCGGGGCCAAACCACCCACAGATACGCAGTATTTT
CASSSGAKPPTDTQYF
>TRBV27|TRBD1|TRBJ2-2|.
TGTGCCAGCAGTCCCCTATACAGGGGGAACACCGGGGAGCTGTTTTTT
CASSPLYRGNTGELFF
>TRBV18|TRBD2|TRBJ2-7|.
TGTGCCAGCTCACCCCGGCTAGCGGACTACGAGCAGTACTTC
CASSPRLADYEQYF
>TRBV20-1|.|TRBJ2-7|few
TGCAGTTGGAGCTCCTACGAGCAGTACTTC
CSWSSYEQYF
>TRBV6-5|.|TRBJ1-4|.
TGTGCCAGCAGTTACGACCGGGGGTATGAAAAACTGTTTTTT
CASSYDRGYEKLFF
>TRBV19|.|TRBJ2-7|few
TGTGCCAGTAGTAACGGTTTCGAGCAGTACTTC
CASSNGFEQYF
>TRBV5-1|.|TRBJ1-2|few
TGCGCCAGCAGCTTGGCCCCGACGGAGAACTATGGCTACACCTTC
CASSLAPTENYGYTF
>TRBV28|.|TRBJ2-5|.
TGTGCCAGCAGTGCCCTTGTCGGGGAGACCCAGTACTTC
CASSALVGETQYF
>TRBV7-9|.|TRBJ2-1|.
TGTGCCAGCAGCTTGGGGGTTTACTCCTACAATGAGCAGTTCTTC
CASSLGVYSYNEQFF